This T cell receptor beta chain stems from a study of metastatic and nonmetastatic thyroid tumors. Study at large: Both malignant and benign thyroid patients supplied peripheral blood and tumor or nodule tissue samples, across which the repertoires of these patients were then compared. Study results and limitations: Significantly higher TCR beta diversity was reportedly seen in malignant thyroid tumors than benign nodules, in blood and tumor.

Germline values: CDR1 SGHRS, CDR2 YFSETQ. The V gene end was trimmed by 1 base and the J gene end by 2 bases; junction bases not matched to a gene: 3. The CDR3 loop spans 15 amino acids. Authors' processing steps: The study built a papillary thyroid cancer distant-metastasis classifier from CDR3 differences across clinicopathological groups. TCRdb recomputed clones from the PCR reads via MiXCR. Clone size and V and J calls follow TCRdb, not the original study. Of 15,000 or so clones listed, about 23% were seen once; the top ten hold 10% to 11%. A note on this clone: The target antigen is unknown.

Patients were all untreated before their thyroid surgery. This chain uses TRBV5-1 with TRBJ2-3; TRBD1 matches 8 bases. The sequencing input was blood. The clonotype comes from a male donor with papillary thyroid cancer or a benign thyroid nodule (not recorded which). Some clones in this sample may be carry-over from other donors' samples. CDR3 protein: CASSLMDRATDTQYF. CDR3 bases: TGCGCCAGCAGCTTGATGGACAGGGCCACAGATACGCAGTATTTT.